These 11 T cell receptor beta chains were sequenced from one sample in a study of radiation and T cells in renal cell carcinoma. This table comes from immunoSEQ multiplex PCR, and its TCRdb copy is limited to in-frame clones, with some not included. Of roughly 130,000 clones listed, more than 75% are singletons. Time point reported: blood 2 weeks post-SBRT. Indicated treatment: 15 Gy SBRT to primary tumor, nephrectomy 4 weeks later. This specimen consisted of blood, obtained from a patient whose treatment included radiotherapy and nephrectomy. These receptors were obtained from an older woman with renal cell carcinoma.

The chain links TRBV19 to TRBJ1-2; D is unclear. Deletions cut 3 bases from V and 0 bases from J, with 2 bases between. The CDR3 is 12 amino acids. From germline, CDR1 is LNHDA and CDR2 SQIVND (reference sequence). CDR3 sequence reads: CASSMANYGYTF. CDR3 bases: TGTGCCAGTAGTATGGCTAACTATGGCTACACCTTC.

The V gene is TRBV6-1, the J gene TRBJ2-1; tentatively, D is TRBD1 (5 bases). Germline loops: CDR1 MNHNS, CDR2 SASEGT. The CDR3 has 12 residues. The ends were cut back, 7 bases at V and 9 bases at J, with 13 bases in the middle. The CDR3 reads CASNRGVGEQFF. The CDR3 DNA is TGTGCCAGCAATAGGGGTGTGGGTGAGCAGTTCTTC.

The chain uses TRBV7-6 and TRBJ1-1, with 10 positions matching TRBD1. CDR1 and CDR2 from the germline V gene are SGHVS and FNYEAQ. V trimming: 5 bases; J trimming: 5 bases; junction bases outside the gene matches: 8. This CDR3 contains 15 residues. The CDR3 nucleotides are TGTGCCAGCAGCGCCAGGGACAGGGGTATGACTGAAGCTTTCTTT. Protein sequence: CASSARDRGMTEAFF.

The chain recombines TRBV5-1 with TRBJ2-3; 7 bases are a match to TRBD2. The V segment lost 3 bases and the J segment 5 bases; nucleotides outside the gene matches: 6. Germline lookup yields CDR1 SGHRS and CDR2 YFSETQ. This CDR3 has 14 residues. CDR3 bases: TGCGCCAGCAGCTCTGGACTAGGTCAAGATACGCAGTATTTT. This sequence encodes CASSSGLGQDTQYF. Complete variable domain (other parts from reference TRBV5-1 and TRBJ2-3): KAGVTQTPRYLIKTRGQQVTLSCSPISGHRSVSWYQQTPGQGLQFLFEYFSETQRNKGNFPGRFSGRQFSNSRSEMNVSTLELGDSALYLCASSSGLGQDTQYFGPGTRLTVL.

The chain links TRBV5-1 to TRBJ1-6, with D uncertain. Germline V CDR1 and CDR2: SGHRS, YFSETQ. The CDR3 is 14 residues long. Trimming stripped 4 bases from V and 9 bases from J, with 14 bases between. The CDR3 loop reads CASSPSLVGSPLHF. For the CDR3, the DNA is TGCGCCAGCAGCCCATCCCTAGTAGGTTCACCCCTCCACTTT.

The chain carries TRBV4-2 and TRBJ1-2, with a possible D match to TRBD1 (5 bases). Germline values: CDR1 LGHNA, CDR2 YNFKEQ. There are 18 residues in the CDR3. V lost 1 base and J 8 bases, leaving 26 bases between the germline ends. CDR3 protein: CASSQGSLTGAFMRGYTF. The CDR3 DNA reads TGTGCCAGCAGCCAAGGGAGTCTTACAGGCGCATTTATGAGGGGCTACACCTTC.

The genes are TRBV19 and TRBJ1-5, with D unclear. CDR3 size: 15 residues. Germline V lookup: CDR1 LNHDA, CDR2 SQIVND (reference sequence). Trimming shortened V by 7 bases and J by 2 bases, and 15 bases separated the two germline ends. Written as DNA, the CDR3 is TGTGCCAGTACGTATATAGTTGGACGCAATCAGCCCCAGCATTTT. Residues: CASTYIVGRNQPQHF.

The CDR3 loop reads CASSDAMGTEAFF. Here the CDR3 DNA reads TGTGCCAGCAGTGATGCCATGGGCACTGAAGCTTTCTTT. The chain uses TRBV6-1 and TRBJ1-1; D call uncertain. Trimming took off 3 bases at V and 4 bases at J, with 9 bases between the two ends. This CDR3 has 13 amino acids. The germline V gene has CDR1 MNHNS and CDR2 SASEGT.

This chain joins TRBV9 and TRBJ1-6, with D tentatively TRBD1 (5 bases). The CDR3 is made up of 14 amino acids. CDR1 is SGDLS and CDR2 is YYNGEE in the germline V gene. V was trimmed by 0 bases and J by 7 bases, leaving 8 bases between them. The chain's CDR3 is CASSVDGQNSPLHF. Written as DNA, the CDR3 is TGTGCCAGCAGCGTAGATGGACAAAATTCACCCCTCCACTTT.

The CDR3 sequence is CASRQMAGTGYGYTF. DNA of the CDR3: TGTGCCAGCAGACAAATGGCCGGGACAGGATATGGCTACACCTTC. The chain employs TRBV6-4 and TRBJ1-2; 8 bases agree with TRBD1. CDR1 MRHNA and CDR2 SNTAGT come from the germline V gene. The length of the CDR3 is 15 residues. V shed 6 bases and J 5 bases; nucleotides not matched to a gene: 11.

The rearrangement joins TRBV19 to TRBJ1-2; TRBD1 matches at 11 bases. CDR1 and CDR2 from the germline V gene are LNHDA and SQIVND (reference sequence). Trimming took 5 bases from V and 6 from J; bases not matched to a gene: 8. The CDR3 runs 15 residues. CDR3 loop: CASSGTGGLLHGYTF. The DNA for the CDR3 is TGTGCCAGTAGTGGGACAGGGGGACTTTTACATGGCTACACCTTC.